Shown below are 24 T cell receptor beta chains from a single sample sequenced in a study of monozygotic twins with inflammatory bowel disease. After re-calling the 5' RACE reads, TCRdb lists one entry per CDR3 protein, DNA absent. The table for this sample gives 110,000 to 150,000 distinct CDR3 sequences. Source material: blood. The receptor source for this set is a human donor with ulcerative colitis or Crohn's disease, or a healthy co-twin of an affected twin (not recorded which).

This sequence joins TRBV20-1 and TRBJ2-1; the D call from TCRdb, TRBD2, cannot be confirmed without DNA. The CDR3 is made up of 14 amino acids. Germline V lookup: CDR1 DFQATT, CDR2 SNEGSKA (reference sequence). The CDR3 is CSARGVAGPGEQFF.

The V gene is TRBV7-6, the J gene TRBJ2-3; TCRdb reports TRBD2, a call that lacks DNA to check it against. Germline V lookup: CDR1 SGHVS, CDR2 FNYEAQ. CDR3 length: 15 residues. The CDR3 loop reads CASSSLAQSTDTQYF.

The chain joins TRBV5-6 to TRBJ2-5. The CDR3 loop spans 16 amino acids. Germline V gives CDR1 SGHDT, CDR2 YYEEEE. The chain's CDR3 is CASSLDSNRNRETQYF.

The V call is TRBV20-1, the J call TRBJ1-2; there is no DNA to check the TCRdb D call of TRBD1. Germline V lookup: CDR1 DFQATT, CDR2 SNEGSKA (reference sequence). This CDR3 has 15 amino acids. CDR3 sequence: CSAPPDRGRSYGYTF.

V gene TRBV30 combines with J gene TRBJ2-3; TCRdb's D gene call, TRBD2, goes unchecked for lack of DNA. Germline loops: CDR1 GTSNPN, CDR2 SVGIG (reference sequence). The CDR3 sequence is 15 residues long. CDR3: CAWNGLAASTDTQYF. The full variable domain, completed using reference TRBV30 and TRBJ2-3, is SQTIHQWPATLVQPVGSPLSLECTVEGTSNPNLYWYRQAAGRGLQLLFYSVGIGQISSEVPQNLSASRPQDRQFILSSKKLLLSDSGFYLCAWNGLAASTDTQYFGPGTRLTVL.

This chain joins TRBV30 and TRBJ2-5; the TRBD1 assignment by TCRdb is unverifiable without DNA. The length of the CDR3 is 18 residues. Germline CDR1 and CDR2: GTSNPN and SVGIG (reference sequence). Here the CDR3 reads CAWSVPIRDRRYQETQYF.

V gene TRBV9 combines with J gene TRBJ2-7; with no DNA, the TCRdb D assignment of TRBD2 cannot be verified. This CDR3 spans 15 amino acids. Germline V gene sequence: CDR1 SGDLS, CDR2 YYNGEE. The CDR3 region is CASSQGGSGAYEQYF.

The genes are TRBV29-1 and TRBJ1-4. The CDR3 consists of 13 residues. Germline V gene lookup returns CDR1 SQVTM and CDR2 ANQGSEA. The CDR3 here is CSVVDGSNEKLFF.

The V call is TRBV5-1, the J call TRBJ1-1. Germline lookup yields CDR1 SGHRS and CDR2 YFSETQ. The CDR3 sequence is 14 residues long. CDR3 in amino acids: CASSLTRVNTEAFF.

The V gene is TRBV12-3 or TRBV12-4, the J gene TRBJ2-7; checking the TCRdb D call of TRBD1 is not possible without DNA. The CDR3 length is 13 residues. The CDR3 protein is CASSQGQSYEQYF.

The V call is TRBV9, the J call TRBJ2-3; the TRBD2 assignment by TCRdb is unverifiable without DNA. Looked up from germline, CDR1 is SGDLS and CDR2 is YYNGEE. This CDR3 region has 13 residues. CDR3 in amino acids: CASSDGPTDTQYF.

This rearrangement joins TRBV7-8 to TRBJ1-1; TCRdb proposes TRBD1, but this gene call is untestable without DNA. The CDR3 length is 14 residues. The germline CDR1 and CDR2 sequences are SGHVS and FQNEAQ. This CDR3 is CASSYPDRGTEAFF.

This sequence joins TRBV29-1 and TRBJ1-2; TCRdb reports TRBD1, a call that lacks DNA to check it against. Germline-derived CDR1 and CDR2 are SQVTM and ANQGSEA. The length of the CDR3 is 14 residues. CDR3 residues: CSVDVLGPPPGYTF.

The chain combines TRBV5-1 with TRBJ2-1. The germline CDR1 and CDR2 sequences are SGHRS and YFSETQ. The CDR3 sequence is 12 residues long. This CDR3 reads CASSFNLDEQFF.

The CDR3 sequence: CASSQDRADEQYF. The chain carries TRBV4-3 and TRBJ2-7. Germline CDR1 and CDR2: LGHNA and YSLEER. The CDR3 is 13 amino acids.

This sequence joins TRBV7-9 and TRBJ1-2. The CDR3 is 13 amino acids. Germline values: CDR1 SEHNR, CDR2 FQNEAQ (reference sequence). The CDR3 sequence: CASSFDGNYGYTF.

The gene calls are TRBV29-1 and TRBJ2-5; the D call from TCRdb, TRBD1, cannot be confirmed without DNA. CDR1 SQVTM and CDR2 ANQGSEA come from the germline V gene. This CDR3 contains 11 residues. The CDR3 sequence is CSGWTGEVQHF.

This sequence joins TRBV5-1 and TRBJ2-2; there is no DNA to check the TCRdb D call of TRBD1. Germline CDR1 reads SGHRS; CDR2 reads YFSETQ. This CDR3 has 16 amino acids. The CDR3 is CASSLDSYFDTGELFF.

The chain recombines TRBV30 with TRBJ1-1; TCRdb's D call, TRBD1, is unchecked because there is no DNA. The germline V gene encodes CDR1 GTSNPN and CDR2 SVGIG (reference sequence). The CDR3 runs 13 residues. This CDR3 is CAWAQGGDTEAFF.

This chain links TRBV4-2 with TRBJ2-5; TCRdb outputs TRBD2, but without DNA this stays unchecked. The CDR3 is made up of 14 amino acids. CDR1 and CDR2 (germline): LGHNA, YNFKEQ. The CDR3 is CASSRLAGQETQYF.

This chain connects TRBV6-5 to TRBJ2-5; TCRdb's D call of TRBD2 is untestable without DNA. Germline loops: CDR1 MNHEY, CDR2 SVGAGI. The CDR3 totals 15 residues. CDR3 loop: CASSYSSMSGETQYF.

The CDR3 reads CASSLFRENYGYTF. The V call is TRBV5-1, the J call TRBJ1-2. Looked up from germline, CDR1 is SGHRS and CDR2 is YFSETQ. CDR3 size: 14 residues.

The chain is built from TRBV3-1 and TRBJ2-1; absent DNA, TCRdb's TRBD2 call cannot be checked. The CDR3 loop spans 15 amino acids. Germline V CDR1 and CDR2: LGHDT, YNNKEL (reference sequence). The CDR3 here is CASSQDTGLHNEQFF.

The chain's CDR3 is CASSYSKADRASYNEQFF. The rearrangement uses TRBV6-5 and TRBJ2-1. The CDR3 is 18 amino acids. Germline CDR1 MNHEY, CDR2 SVGAGI.